This TCR beta chain was documented in a study of T-cell reconstitution after alpha-beta-depleted transplantation in children. This clonotype was counted ten times or more. Unique molecular identifiers were built into the TCRbeta library. One entry per CDR3 protein, called by TCRdb with MiXCR from the PCR reads. Of 200,000 to 250,000 distinct CDR3 sequences in the sample, 12% were seen once. The CDR3 consists of 15 residues. The germline V gene has CDR1 SGHDT and CDR2 YYEEEE. Trimming removed 7 bases at V and 4 bases at J, with 17 bases between. The specimen comprised PBMCs from the stem cell graft donor, sampled from the stem cell graft. J is TRBJ2-2 and V is TRBV5-6, with D perhaps given as TRBD1 or TRBD2 (6 bases each). This receptor was taken from a human donor who donated a stem cell graft to a child with acute lymphoblastic leukemia. The CDR3 region is CASQEGGGTTGELFF. In DNA, the CDR3 is TGTGCCAGCCAGGAGGGGGGAGGAACCACCGGGGAGCTGTTTTTT.